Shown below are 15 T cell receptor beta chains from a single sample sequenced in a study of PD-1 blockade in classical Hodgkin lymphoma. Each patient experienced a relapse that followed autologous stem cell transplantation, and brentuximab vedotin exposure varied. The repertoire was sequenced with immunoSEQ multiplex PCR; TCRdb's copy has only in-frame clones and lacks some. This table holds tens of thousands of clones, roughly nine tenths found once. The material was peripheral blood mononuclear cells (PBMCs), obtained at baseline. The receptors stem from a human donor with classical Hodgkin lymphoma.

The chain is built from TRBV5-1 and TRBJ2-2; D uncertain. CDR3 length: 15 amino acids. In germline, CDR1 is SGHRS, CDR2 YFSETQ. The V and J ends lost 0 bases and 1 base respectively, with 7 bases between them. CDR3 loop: CASSLASENTGELFF. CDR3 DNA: TGCGCCAGCAGCTTGGCCTCAGAGAACACCGGGGAGCTGTTTTTT.

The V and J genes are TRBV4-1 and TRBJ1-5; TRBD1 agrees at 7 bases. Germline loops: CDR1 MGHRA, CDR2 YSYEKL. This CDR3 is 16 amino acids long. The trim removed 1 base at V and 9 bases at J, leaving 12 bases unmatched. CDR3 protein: CASSQVPGGQVRPQHF. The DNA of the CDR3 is TGCGCCAGCAGCCAAGTTCCAGGGGGTCAGGTTCGGCCCCAGCATTTT.

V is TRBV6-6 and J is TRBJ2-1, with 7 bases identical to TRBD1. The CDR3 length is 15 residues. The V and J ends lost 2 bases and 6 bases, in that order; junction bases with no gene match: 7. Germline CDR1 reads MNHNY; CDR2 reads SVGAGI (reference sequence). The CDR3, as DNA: TGTGCCAGCAGTTACCCGACAGGGTTCAGCAATGAGCAGTTCTTC. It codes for CASSYPTGFSNEQFF.

This chain's CDR3 is CASSQETNQPQHF. For the CDR3, the DNA is TGCGCCAGCAGCCAAGAAACCAATCAGCCCCAGCATTTT. V usage is TRBV4-1 and J usage is TRBJ1-5, with unresolved D. This CDR3 has 13 amino acids. Per the germline V gene, CDR1 is MGHRA and CDR2 is YSYEKL. The V end lost 0 bases, the J end lost 3 bases, and 3 bases lay between the germline ends.

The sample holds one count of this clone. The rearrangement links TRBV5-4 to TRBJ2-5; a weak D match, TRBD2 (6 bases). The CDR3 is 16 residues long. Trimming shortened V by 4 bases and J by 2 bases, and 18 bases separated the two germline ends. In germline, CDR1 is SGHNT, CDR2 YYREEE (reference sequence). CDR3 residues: CASSLLGRGIQETQYF. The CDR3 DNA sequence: TGTGCCAGCAGCCTCCTAGGGCGGGGAATACAAGAGACCCAGTACTTC.

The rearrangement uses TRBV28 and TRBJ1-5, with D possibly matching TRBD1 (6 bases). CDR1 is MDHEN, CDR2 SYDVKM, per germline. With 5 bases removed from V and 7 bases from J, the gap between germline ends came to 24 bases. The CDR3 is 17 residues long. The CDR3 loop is CASSPRGGQNQEQPQHF. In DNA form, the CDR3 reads TGTGCCAGCAGTCCCCGGGGTGGACAGAATCAGGAACAGCCCCAGCATTTT. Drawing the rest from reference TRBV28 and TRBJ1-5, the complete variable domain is DVKVTQSSRYLVKRTGEKVFLECVQDMDHENMFWYRQDPGLGLRLIYFSYDVKMKEKGDIPEGYSVSREKKERFSLILESASTNQTSMYLCASSPRGGQNQEQPQHFGDGTRLSIL.

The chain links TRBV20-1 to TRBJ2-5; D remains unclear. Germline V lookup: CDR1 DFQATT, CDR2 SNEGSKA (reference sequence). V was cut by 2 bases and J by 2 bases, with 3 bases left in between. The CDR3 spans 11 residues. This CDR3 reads CSARQQETQYF. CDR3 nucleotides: TGCAGTGCTAGACAACAAGAGACCCAGTACTTC.

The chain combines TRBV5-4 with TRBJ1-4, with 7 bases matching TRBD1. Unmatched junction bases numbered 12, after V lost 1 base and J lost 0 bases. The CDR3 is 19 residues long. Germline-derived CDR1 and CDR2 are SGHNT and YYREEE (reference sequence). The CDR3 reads CASSLRDLKGGATNEKLFF. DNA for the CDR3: TGTGCCAGCAGCTTGAGGGATTTAAAAGGGGGCGCAACTAATGAAAAACTGTTTTTT. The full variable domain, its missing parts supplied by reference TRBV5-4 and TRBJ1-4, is ETGVTQSPTHLIKTRGQQVTLRCSSQSGHNTVSWYQQALGQGPQFIFQYYREEENGRGNFPPRFSGLQFPNYSSELNVNALELDDSALYLCASSLRDLKGGATNEKLFFGSGTQLSVL.

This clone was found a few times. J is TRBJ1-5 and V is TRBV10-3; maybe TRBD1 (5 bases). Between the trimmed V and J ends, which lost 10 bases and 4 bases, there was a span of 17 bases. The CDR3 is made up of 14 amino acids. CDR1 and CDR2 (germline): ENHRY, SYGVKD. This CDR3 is CATRTVGVNQPQHF. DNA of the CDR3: TGTGCCACCCGGACTGTGGGGGTTAATCAGCCCCAGCATTTT.

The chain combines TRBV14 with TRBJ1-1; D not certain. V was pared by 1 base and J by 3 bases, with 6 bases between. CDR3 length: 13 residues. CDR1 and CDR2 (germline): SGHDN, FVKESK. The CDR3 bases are TGTGCCAGCAGCCAAGTGGGAGACACTGAAGCTTTCTTT. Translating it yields CASSQVGDTEAFF. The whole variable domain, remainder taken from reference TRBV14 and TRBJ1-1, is EAGVTQFPSHSVIEKGQTVTLRCDPISGHDNLYWYRRVMGKEIKFLLHFVKESKQDESGMPNNRFLAERTGGTYSTLKVQPAELEDSGVYFCASSQVGDTEAFFGQGTRLTVV.

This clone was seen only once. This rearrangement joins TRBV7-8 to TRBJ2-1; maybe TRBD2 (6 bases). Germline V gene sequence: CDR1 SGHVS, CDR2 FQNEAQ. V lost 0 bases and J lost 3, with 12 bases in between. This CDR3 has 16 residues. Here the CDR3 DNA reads TGTGCCAGCAGCTTAGCGGGGGGAACCGTCTACAATGAGCAGTTCTTC. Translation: CASSLAGGTVYNEQFF.

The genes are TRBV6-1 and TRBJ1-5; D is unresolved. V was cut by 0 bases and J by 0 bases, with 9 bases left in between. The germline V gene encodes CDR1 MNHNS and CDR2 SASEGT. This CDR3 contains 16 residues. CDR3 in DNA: TGTGCCAGCAGTGAAGCCCGCACGTATAGCAATCAGCCCCAGCATTTT. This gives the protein CASSEARTYSNQPQHF.

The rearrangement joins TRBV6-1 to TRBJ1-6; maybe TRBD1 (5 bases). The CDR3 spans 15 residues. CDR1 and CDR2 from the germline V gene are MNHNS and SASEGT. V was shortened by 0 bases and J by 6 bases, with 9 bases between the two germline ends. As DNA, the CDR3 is TGTGCCAGCAGTGAAGCCGGGGGTGGTAATTCACCCCTCCACTTT. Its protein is CASSEAGGGNSPLHF.

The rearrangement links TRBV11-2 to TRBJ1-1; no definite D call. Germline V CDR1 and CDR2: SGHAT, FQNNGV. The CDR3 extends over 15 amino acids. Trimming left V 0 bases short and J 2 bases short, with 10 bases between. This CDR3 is CASSLDRVRNTEAFF. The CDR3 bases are TGTGCCAGCAGCTTAGATAGGGTCAGAAACACTGAAGCTTTCTTT.

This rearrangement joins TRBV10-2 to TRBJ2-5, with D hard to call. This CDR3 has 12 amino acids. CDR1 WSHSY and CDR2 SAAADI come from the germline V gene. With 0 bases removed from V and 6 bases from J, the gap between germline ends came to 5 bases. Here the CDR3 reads CASSESSKTQYF. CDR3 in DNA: TGCGCCAGCAGTGAGTCGTCGAAGACCCAGTACTTC.